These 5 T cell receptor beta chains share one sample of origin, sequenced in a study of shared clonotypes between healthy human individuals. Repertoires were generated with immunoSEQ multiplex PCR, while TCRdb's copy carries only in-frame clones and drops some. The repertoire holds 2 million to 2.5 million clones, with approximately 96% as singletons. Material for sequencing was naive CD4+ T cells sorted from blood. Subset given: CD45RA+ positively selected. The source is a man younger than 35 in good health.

CDR3 residues: CASSFNTDTQYF. The CDR3 DNA is TGTGCCAGCAGCTTTAACACAGATACGCAGTATTTT. The chain has TRBV7-9 and TRBJ2-3, with unresolved D. V dropped 3 bases and J dropped 2 bases, with 3 bases sitting between them. The length of the CDR3 is 12 residues. Germline V CDR1 and CDR2: SEHNR, FQNEAQ (reference sequence).

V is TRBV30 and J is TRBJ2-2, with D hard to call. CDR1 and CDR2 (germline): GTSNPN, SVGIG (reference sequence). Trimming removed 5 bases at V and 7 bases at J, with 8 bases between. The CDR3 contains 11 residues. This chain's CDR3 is CAWGVYGELFF. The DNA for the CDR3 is TGTGCCTGGGGCGTCTACGGGGAGCTGTTTTTT.

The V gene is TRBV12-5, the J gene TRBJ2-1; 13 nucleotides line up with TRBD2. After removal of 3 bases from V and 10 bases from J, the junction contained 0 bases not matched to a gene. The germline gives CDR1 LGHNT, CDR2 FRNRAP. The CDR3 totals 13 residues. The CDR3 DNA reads TGTGCTAGTGGTTTACTAGCGGGGGGGGAGCAGTTCTTC. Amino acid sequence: CASGLLAGGEQFF.

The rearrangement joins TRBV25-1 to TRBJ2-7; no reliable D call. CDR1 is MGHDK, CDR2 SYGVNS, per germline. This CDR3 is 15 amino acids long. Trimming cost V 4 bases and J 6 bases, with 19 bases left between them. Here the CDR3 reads CASSGIGLGPGEQYF. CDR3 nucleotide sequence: TGTGCCAGCAGTGGAATAGGGCTAGGACCCGGCGAGCAGTACTTC.

CDR3: CASSTNNRVKNIQYF. The DNA of the CDR3 is TGTGCCAGCTCAACGAATAACAGGGTAAAGAACATTCAGTACTTC. The J gene is TRBJ2-4, the V gene TRBV18, with D possibly matching TRBD1 (6 bases). V was pared by 5 bases and J by 7 bases, with 18 bases between. The CDR3 has 15 residues. CDR1 is KGHSH and CDR2 is LQKENI in the germline V gene.